These T cell receptor beta chains were read from a single sample in a study of hypomethylating agent response in myelodysplastic syndrome. Assay used: immunoSEQ multiplex PCR; TCRdb lists only in-frame clones, some missing. The sample records around 4,500 clones, about four fifths being singletons. The material sequenced was bone marrow, taken before or after starting hypomethylating agent treatment for myelodysplastic syndrome (not recorded which). Receptors were obtained from a human donor with myelodysplastic syndrome. The CDR3 runs from the conserved cysteine through the conserved F or W. Each record gives: V gene, J gene, D gene, clone size, CDR3 DNA, CDR3 protein. The D gene is left open where the match is weak. Expanded clones get a size class; other rows say once, few or many, or leave the size out.

TRBV5-1	TRBJ1-5	NA	once	TGCGCCAGCAGGGAGACTATTAGCAATCAGCCCCAGCATTTT	CASRETISNQPQHF
TRBV7-2	TRBJ2-7	NA	once	TGTGCCAGCAGCGGAGGGGGAGGGAGGGTCATCGAGCAGTACTTC	CASSGGGGRVIEQYF
TRBV6-6	TRBJ1-2	NA	few	TGTGCCAGCAGCCGGACAGTTGGAGGCTATGGCTACACCTTC	CASSRTVGGYGYTF
TRBV6-4	TRBJ2-1	NA	NA	TGTGCCAGCAGTGACAGGGGTCTGCTCTATGAGCAGTTCTTC	CASSDRGLLYEQFF
TRBV9	TRBJ1-3	NA	NA	TGTGCCAGCAGCGTAGCGATTGGGCAGGTAACCTCTGGAAACACCATATATTTT	CASSVAIGQVTSGNTIYF
TRBV7-3	TRBJ2-1	NA	NA	TGTGCCAGCAGTTCTAGTCCCGAGGATGAGCAGTTCTTC	CASSSSPEDEQFF
TRBV5-8	TRBJ1-5	TRBD1	NA	TGTGCCAGCAGCAAATGGGACAGTGGCAATCAGCCCCAGCATTTT	CASSKWDSGNQPQHF
TRBV2	TRBJ1-4	TRBD1	NA	TGTGCCAGCAGTATAACAGGGGGGACTAATGAAAAACTGTTTTTT	CASSITGGTNEKLFF
TRBV7-9	TRBJ2-7	NA	few	TGTGCCAGCAGCTTAGGGTATACAGGGTCTACGATGAAGTACTTC	CASSLGYTGSTMKYF
TRBV25-1	TRBJ1-5	TRBD1	NA	TGTGCCAGCAGTGGAGGGGACAGCTATGGGCCCCAGCATTTT	CASSGGDSYGPQHF
TRBV28	TRBJ1-2	NA	NA	TGTGCCAGCAGTTCAGGGTCCTATGGCTACACCTTC	CASSSGSYGYTF
TRBV7-8	TRBJ1-1	NA	NA	TGTGCCAGCAGCTTATGGCAGATTAACACTGAAGCTTTCTTT	CASSLWQINTEAFF
TRBV6-5	TRBJ2-2	TRBD2	NA	TGTGCCAGCAGTTACCTTGGGACTACCACCGGGGAGCTGTTTTTT	CASSYLGTTTGELFF